The next 5 T cell receptor beta chains were all read from a single sample in a study of TIL therapy for anti-PD-1-resistant metastatic lung cancer. This was the immunoSEQ v3 assay. Measured with immunoSEQ multiplex PCR; TCRdb has only the in-frame clones, and not every one. Of about 59,000 clones listed, about 70% are singletons. Time point denoted: pre-treatment sample, taken before nivolumab and TIL therapy. The sequencing used blood, collected at baseline. The receptors come from a person between 30 and 80 years old with non-small cell lung cancer.

The J gene is TRBJ1-2, the V gene TRBV7-8; the match to TRBD1 covers 7 bases. Germline CDR1 SGHVS, CDR2 FQNEAQ. Unmatched junction bases numbered 9, after V lost 1 base and J lost 7 bases. The CDR3 has 15 amino acids. CDR3 DNA sequence: TGTGCCAGCAGCTTAGAGATTGACAGGGAAGGTGGCTACACCTTC. Encoded protein: CASSLEIDREGGYTF.

V and J are TRBV4-3 and TRBJ2-7; 8 bases are a match to TRBD1. V was pared by 3 bases and J by 5 bases, with 9 bases of the junction left unmatched. The CDR3 runs to 15 residues. Germline CDR1 and CDR2: LGHNA and YSLEER. The CDR3 region is CASSHVKQGANEQYF. DNA of the CDR3: TGCGCCAGCAGCCATGTTAAGCAGGGGGCAAACGAGCAGTACTTC.

The chain couples TRBV7-9 to TRBJ2-1; 13 bases map to TRBD2. The CDR3 loop spans 17 amino acids. V trimming: 5 bases; J trimming: 5 bases; junction bases outside the gene matches: 9. Germline loops: CDR1 SEHNR, CDR2 FQNEAQ (reference sequence). The CDR3 reads CASSPPGLAGSNNEQFF. The CDR3 nucleotides read TGTGCCAGCAGCCCCCCGGGACTAGCGGGAAGTAACAATGAGCAGTTCTTC. Full variable domain (outside the CDR3, taken from reference TRBV7-9 and TRBJ2-1): DTGVSQNPRHKITKRGQNVTFRCDPISEHNRLYWYRQTLGQGPEFLTYFQNEAQLEKSRLLSDRFSAERPKGSFSTLEIQRTEQGDSAMYLCASSPPGLAGSNNEQFFGPGTRLTVL.

V is TRBV29-1 and J is TRBJ2-5, with 13 bases aligning to TRBD2. This CDR3 has 14 residues. Germline CDR1 reads SQVTM; CDR2 reads ANQGSEA. The ends lost 5 bases at V and 4 bases at J; junction bases unmatched: 4. The CDR3 region has the DNA TGCAGCGTTACGGGGACTAGCGGGACAGAGACCCAGTACTTC. Protein sequence: CSVTGTSGTETQYF.

This clone was seen only a few times. The chain joins TRBV9 to TRBJ2-6; D unclear. Germline CDR1 and CDR2: SGDLS and YYNGEE. The CDR3 is 15 residues long. Deletions cut 0 bases from V and 4 bases from J, with 8 bases between. The CDR3 DNA reads TGTGCCAGCAGCGTAGTCGGCAGCGGGGCCAACGTCCTGACTTTC. This translates into CASSVVGSGANVLTF. Looking up the rest from reference TRBV9 and TRBJ2-6 gives the full variable domain: DSGVTQTPKHLITATGQRVTLRCSPRSGDLSVYWYQQSLDQGLQFLIQYYNGEERAKGNILERFSAQQFPDLHSELNLSSLELGDSALYFCASSVVGSGANVLTFGAGSRLTVL.